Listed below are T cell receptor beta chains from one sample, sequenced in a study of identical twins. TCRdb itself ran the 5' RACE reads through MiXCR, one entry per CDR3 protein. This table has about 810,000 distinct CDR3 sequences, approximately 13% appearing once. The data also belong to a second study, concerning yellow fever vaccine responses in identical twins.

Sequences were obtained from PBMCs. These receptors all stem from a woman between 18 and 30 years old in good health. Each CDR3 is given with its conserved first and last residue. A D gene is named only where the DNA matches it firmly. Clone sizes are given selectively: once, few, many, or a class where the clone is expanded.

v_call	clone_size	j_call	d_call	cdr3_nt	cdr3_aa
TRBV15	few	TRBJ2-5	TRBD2	TGTGCCACCAGCAGGGCCCCGCGGGGGGGACAAGAGACCCAGTACTTC	CATSRAPRGGQETQYF
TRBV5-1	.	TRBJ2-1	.	TGCGCCAGCAGCTTGGTGCGCAAGACTTTCGATGAGCAGTTCTTC	CASSLVRKTFDEQFF
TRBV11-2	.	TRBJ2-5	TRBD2	TGTGCCAGCAGCTTAGATCGTTGGACTAGCGGGGGCGGGGTTACCCAGTACTTC	CASSLDRWTSGGGVTQYF
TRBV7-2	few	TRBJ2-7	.	TGTGCCAGCAGCTTAGACCCACCGGGGGACGAGCAGTACTTC	CASSLDPPGDEQYF
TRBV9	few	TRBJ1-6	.	TGTGCCAGCAGCGTCACAACAGAGGATTCACCCCTCCACTTT	CASSVTTEDSPLHF
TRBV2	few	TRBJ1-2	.	TGTGCCAGCAGTGAAAGCCCCGGGGGGCACTATGGCTACACCTTC	CASSESPGGHYGYTF
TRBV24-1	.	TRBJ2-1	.	TGTGCCACCAGTGATGGGGGGATAGCCCAAGGTAATGAGCAGTTCTTC	CATSDGGIAQGNEQFF
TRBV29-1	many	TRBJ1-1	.	TGCAGCGTTGAAGGCCCGGAGGGTACTGAAGCTTTCTTT	CSVEGPEGTEAFF
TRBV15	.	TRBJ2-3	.	TGTGCCACCAGCAGAGAGGGGCCCCCCCTAGGGGCAGATACGCAGTATTTT	CATSREGPPLGADTQYF
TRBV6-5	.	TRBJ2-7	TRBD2	TGTGCCAGCAGTTACCCGGGACTAGCGGGAGGGCCTAGCGAGCAGTACTTC	CASSYPGLAGGPSEQYF
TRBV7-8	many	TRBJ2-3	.	TGTGCCAGCAGTGAGACTGGAGGCACAGATACGCAGTATTTT	CASSETGGTDTQYF
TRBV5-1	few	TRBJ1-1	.	TGCGCCAGCAGCTTCCAGGGATCAGACATGAACACTGAAGCTTTCTTT	CASSFQGSDMNTEAFF
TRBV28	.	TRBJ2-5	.	TGTGCCAGCAGCCAACGAGGGGGTTTGGAGACCCAGTACTTC	CASSQRGGLETQYF
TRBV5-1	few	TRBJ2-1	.	TGCGCCAGCAGCTCCCCCCCACCGGACAGGGAGGGAGGTGGCTACAATGAGCAGTTCTTC	CASSSPPPDREGGGYNEQFF
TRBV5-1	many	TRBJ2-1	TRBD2	TGCGCCAGCAGCTCTAGCGGGGTGGGCCACAATGAGCAGTTCTTC	CASSSSGVGHNEQFF
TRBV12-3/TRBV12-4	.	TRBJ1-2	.	TGTGCCAGCAGTTTCGACAGAATCTATGGCTACACCTTC	CASSFDRIYGYTF
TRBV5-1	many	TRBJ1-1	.	TGCGCCAGCAGCTTGGGGCAGACAGGAGGGAACACTGAAGCTTTCTTT	CASSLGQTGGNTEAFF
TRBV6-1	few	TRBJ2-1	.	TGTGCCAGCAGCAGACTCCCGGCTGGCTACAATGAGCAGTTCTTC	CASSRLPAGYNEQFF
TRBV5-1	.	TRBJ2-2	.	TGCGCCAGCAGCTTGGTCACAGGGAGGTCCGGGGAGCTGTTTTTT	CASSLVTGRSGELFF
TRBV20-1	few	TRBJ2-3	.	TGCAGTGCTAGTCCCGGGGGTCCAAAGGATACGCAGTATTTT	CSASPGGPKDTQYF